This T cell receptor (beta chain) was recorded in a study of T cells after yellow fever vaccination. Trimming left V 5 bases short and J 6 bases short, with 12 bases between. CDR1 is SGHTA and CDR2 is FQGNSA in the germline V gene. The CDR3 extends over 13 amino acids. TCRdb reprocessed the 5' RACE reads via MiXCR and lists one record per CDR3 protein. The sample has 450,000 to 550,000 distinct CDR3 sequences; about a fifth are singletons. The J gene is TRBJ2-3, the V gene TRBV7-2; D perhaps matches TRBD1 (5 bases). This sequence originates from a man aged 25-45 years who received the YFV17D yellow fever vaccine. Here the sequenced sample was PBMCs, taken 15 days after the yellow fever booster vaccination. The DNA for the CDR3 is TGTGCCAGCAGCACTGGGGCGCGGGATACGCAGTATTTT. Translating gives CASSTGARDTQYF.